Detailed here is one TCR beta chain. The identical CDR3 is also encoded by other nucleotide sequences in the sample. Data came from immunoSEQ multiplex PCR; TCRdb stores just in-frame clones and leaves some out. This sample carries 2.5 million or so clones, more than 90% of them seen once, and the ten largest clones take about 0.13%. The data were taken from a study of shared clonotypes between healthy human individuals. The germline gives CDR1 SGDLS, CDR2 YYNGEE. The CDR3 length is 14 residues. Trimming removed 0 bases from V and 1 base from J, with 6 bases in between. The chain recombines TRBV9 with TRBJ2-3; D unresolved. The receptor's source is a man between 18 and 29 years old in good health. Input material: naive CD4+ T cells sorted from blood. Subset reported: CD45RA+ positively selected. The CDR3 DNA follows: TGTGCCAGCAGCGTAGAGGGCCGCACAGATACGCAGTATTTT. Translating gives CASSVEGRTDTQYF.